The 26 T cell receptor beta chains presented below share a single source sample, sequenced in a study of cytomegalovirus exposure and HLA in healthy donors. PCR was performed using 60 Vbeta and 13 Jbeta primers. Generated by immunoSEQ multiplex PCR, the TCRdb table keeps only in-frame clones and is missing some. The sample yields about 190,000 clones, about 80% seen once. What was sequenced was PBMCs. These receptors were taken from a woman in her 30s in good health and CMV-seropositive.

This clone was found once. V gene TRBV5-1 combines with J gene TRBJ2-2; 7 bases fit TRBD1. This CDR3 comprises 16 residues. V lost 2 bases to trimming and J lost 4 bases; unmatched junction nucleotides: 8. Germline assignment: CDR1 SGHRS and CDR2 YFSETQ. The CDR3 is CASSLPTGLSTGELFF. The CDR3 DNA is TGCGCCAGCAGCTTACCGACAGGGCTGTCCACCGGGGAGCTGTTTTTT.

The rearrangement uses TRBV5-1 and TRBJ2-1, with 8 positions matching TRBD1. The germline V gene has CDR1 SGHRS and CDR2 YFSETQ. Trimming cost V 2 bases and J 7 bases; bases outside gene matches: 11. This CDR3 spans 16 amino acids. CDR3 coding DNA: TGCGCCAGCAGCTTCCCCAGGGGGCCTCGAGAGAATGAGCAGTTCTTC. It codes for CASSFPRGPRENEQFF.

This clone turned up a few times. The chain is built from TRBV28 and TRBJ2-5, with 10 positions matching TRBD2. J gave up 6 bases and V 3 bases, and 7 bases lay outside the gene matches. The CDR3 length is 15 residues. The germline V gene encodes CDR1 MDHEN and CDR2 SYDVKM. The CDR3 nucleotides are TGTGCCAGCAGTTTGGGGCTAGCGGGAGTAAAGACCCAGTACTTC. Translating gives CASSLGLAGVKTQYF. The whole variable domain, filled in from reference TRBV28 and TRBJ2-5, reads DVKVTQSSRYLVKRTGEKVFLECVQDMDHENMFWYRQDPGLGLRLIYFSYDVKMKEKGDIPEGYSVSREKKERFSLILESASTNQTSMYLCASSLGLAGVKTQYFGPGTRLLVL.

This clone was counted between two and nine times. The genes are TRBV5-1 and TRBJ2-4; 8 bases fit TRBD2. The CDR3 runs 15 residues. From germline, CDR1 is SGHRS and CDR2 YFSETQ. Losses at the gene ends were 0 bases for V and 9 bases for J; bases not matched to a gene: 8. The CDR3 bases are TGCGCCAGCAGCTTGGCGGGGGGGGATCAAACCATTCAGTACTTC. It encodes CASSLAGGDQTIQYF. The full variable domain, completed using reference TRBV5-1 and TRBJ2-4, is KAGVTQTPRYLIKTRGQQVTLSCSPISGHRSVSWYQQTPGQGLQFLFEYFSETQRNKGNFPGRFSGRQFSNSRSEMNVSTLELGDSALYLCASSLAGGDQTIQYFGAGTRLSVL.

The chain combines TRBV11-3 with TRBJ2-6; D gene unclear. Deletions cut 1 base from V and 0 bases from J, with 10 bases between. The CDR3 consists of 17 residues. Germline values: CDR1 SGHNT, CDR2 YENEEA. The CDR3 DNA sequence: TGTGCCAGCAGCTTAGCCCACATTACCTCTGGGGCCAACGTCCTGACTTTC. This translates into CASSLAHITSGANVLTF.

The chain recombines TRBV29-1 with TRBJ2-7; D gene ambiguous. There are 12 residues in the CDR3. From germline, CDR1 is SQVTM and CDR2 ANQGSEA. The germline V and J ends were trimmed by 0 bases and 12 bases, with 15 bases remaining between them. CDR3 sequence: CSVEDQAGRLYF. Written as DNA, the CDR3 is TGCAGCGTTGAAGATCAGGCAGGAAGGCTGTACTTC.

The rearrangement uses TRBV6-5 and TRBJ2-7; D is possibly TRBD2 (6 bases). Trimming pared 5 bases from V and 0 bases from J, leaving 11 bases between. CDR1 and CDR2 (germline): MNHEY, SVGAGI. There are 14 residues in the CDR3. Here the CDR3 reads CASSRDSSSYEQYF. Here the CDR3 DNA reads TGTGCCAGCAGTCGGGACTCATCCTCCTACGAGCAGTACTTC.

The V call is TRBV2, the J call TRBJ2-7, with 10 bases lining up with TRBD1. Germline loops: CDR1 SNHLY, CDR2 FYNNEI. Germline trimming cut 1 base from V and 2 bases from J; bases unmatched to any gene: 2. The CDR3 spans 15 residues. The chain's CDR3 is CASSEVGTGAYEQYF. As DNA, the CDR3 is TGTGCCAGCAGTGAAGTCGGGACAGGGGCCTACGAGCAGTACTTC.

This clone showed up just once. V usage is TRBV27 and J usage is TRBJ2-5; D not resolved. Near its end, the DNA agrees better with TRBJ2-7, so the J call may be wrong. The V gene's germline CDR1 is MNHEY and CDR2 SMNVEV (reference sequence). The CDR3 totals 13 residues. Here the CDR3 reads CASSFPDSYEQYF. CDR3 DNA: TGTGCCAGCAGTTTCCCGGACTCCTACGAGCAGTACTTC.

The chain recombines TRBV6-1 with TRBJ2-7; TRBD2 agrees at 9 bases. CDR1 is MNHNS, CDR2 SASEGT, per germline. The CDR3 is made up of 13 amino acids. The ends lost 6 bases at V and 3 bases at J; junction bases unmatched: 3. The CDR3 loop is CASRISGSYEQYF. The CDR3 nucleotides are TGTGCCAGCAGGATTAGCGGGAGCTACGAGCAGTACTTC.

Here the CDR3 reads CASSPPRGTQYF. In nucleotides, the CDR3 is TGTGCCAGCAGCCCCCCCCGGGGTACGCAGTATTTT. The V call is TRBV5-4, the J call TRBJ2-3; tentative D call: TRBD2 (5 bases). Germline V gene lookup returns CDR1 SGHNT and CDR2 YYREEE (reference sequence). This CDR3 region has 12 residues. The V and J ends lost 4 bases and 8 bases respectively, with 11 bases between them. Full variable domain (rest looked up from reference TRBV5-4 and TRBJ2-3): ETGVTQSPTHLIKTRGQQVTLRCSSQSGHNTVSWYQQALGQGPQFIFQYYREEENGRGNFPPRFSGLQFPNYSSELNVNALELDDSALYLCASSPPRGTQYFGPGTRLTVL.

This chain connects TRBV30 to TRBJ2-1, with D tentatively TRBD2 (5 bases). Germline V gene lookup returns CDR1 GTSNPN and CDR2 SVGIG (reference sequence). The CDR3 has 11 amino acids. The ends were cut back, 4 bases at V and 9 bases at J, with 10 bases in the middle. The CDR3 spells CAWIGLGEQFF. CDR3 DNA sequence: TGTGCCTGGATCGGACTGGGTGAGCAGTTCTTC.

This clone was observed a handful of times. The chain employs TRBV7-3 and TRBJ2-5; 11 bases are a match to TRBD2. Unmatched junction bases numbered 1, after V lost 0 bases and J lost 4 bases. CDR1 and CDR2 (germline): SGHTA, FQGTGA. This CDR3 has 15 residues. The CDR3 nucleotides are TGTGCCAGCAGCTTAACTGGACTAGCGGGAGAGACCCAGTACTTC. Its translation is CASSLTGLAGETQYF.

The J gene is TRBJ1-5, the V gene TRBV2; D gene unclear. V gave up 4 bases and J gave up 4 bases, with 8 bases separating them. From germline, CDR1 is SNHLY and CDR2 FYNNEI. This CDR3 is built from 13 residues. CDR3 DNA: TGTGCCAGCAGTGGAGAGGCGAATCAGCCCCAGCATTTT. Protein: CASSGEANQPQHF.

The chain couples TRBV5-1 to TRBJ1-2; tentatively, D is TRBD1 (6 bases). The CDR3 runs 12 residues. Germline-derived CDR1 and CDR2 are SGHRS and YFSETQ. Trimming left V 6 bases short and J 5 bases short, with 11 bases between. This chain's CDR3 is CASKTGQYGYTF. The CDR3 bases are TGCGCCAGCAAAACTGGACAGTATGGCTACACCTTC.

This clone was counted between two and nine times. The gene calls are TRBV27 and TRBJ2-3; D gene unclear. This CDR3 is 13 amino acids long. Between the trimmed V and J ends, which lost 2 bases and 3 bases, there was a span of 6 bases. Germline loops: CDR1 MNHEY, CDR2 SMNVEV (reference sequence). The CDR3 DNA is TGTGCCAGCAGTTTAGTATCTACAGATACGCAGTATTTT. It yields the protein CASSLVSTDTQYF.

The rearrangement uses TRBV9 and TRBJ2-2, with a tentative D call TRBD1 (6 bases). Trimming stripped 2 bases from V and 1 base from J, with 9 bases between. The CDR3 length is 15 residues. The germline gives CDR1 SGDLS, CDR2 YYNGEE. CDR3 loop: CASSVGTLNTGELFF. As DNA, the CDR3 is TGTGCCAGCAGCGTTGGGACACTGAACACCGGGGAGCTGTTTTTT. Combining the CDR3 with reference TRBV9 and TRBJ2-2 gives the whole variable domain DSGVTQTPKHLITATGQRVTLRCSPRSGDLSVYWYQQSLDQGLQFLIQYYNGEERAKGNILERFSAQQFPDLHSELNLSSLELGDSALYFCASSVGTLNTGELFFGEGSRLTVL.

The chain has TRBV12-5 and TRBJ2-3; 8 positions match TRBD2. Trimming removed 6 bases from V and 5 bases from J; junction bases left unmatched: 19. The V gene's germline CDR1 is LGHNT and CDR2 FRNRAP. The CDR3 spans 18 residues. Here the CDR3 reads CASGSPTHTGGLGDTQYF. CDR3 coding DNA: TGTGCTAGTGGCTCCCCTACTCACACGGGAGGGTTAGGAGATACGCAGTATTTT.

V usage is TRBV11-2 and J usage is TRBJ2-7, with TRBD2 identical over 7 bases. V was pared by 4 bases and J by 2 bases, with 8 bases of the junction left unmatched. The germline gives CDR1 SGHAT, CDR2 FQNNGV. The CDR3 sequence is 15 residues long. The CDR3 sequence: CASSSPRSGTYEQYF. CDR3 DNA sequence: TGTGCCAGCAGCTCCCCGAGGAGCGGGACCTACGAGCAGTACTTC.

The chain links TRBV5-1 to TRBJ1-1, with 12 bases that match TRBD1. CDR1 is SGHRS, CDR2 YFSETQ, per germline. Trimming removed 3 bases from V and 0 bases from J; junction bases left unmatched: 3. CDR3 size: 16 residues. CDR3 sequence: CASSWGTGGLNTEAFF. Here the CDR3 DNA reads TGCGCCAGCAGCTGGGGGACAGGGGGCCTGAACACTGAAGCTTTCTTT.

This clone was observed a few times. The rearrangement links TRBV5-6 to TRBJ1-2; TRBD1 matches at 10 bases. The CDR3 contains 15 residues. Losses at the gene ends were 2 bases for V and 4 bases for J; bases not matched to a gene: 5. Germline CDR1 SGHDT, CDR2 YYEEEE. This CDR3 reads CASSFLDRGVYGYTF. The CDR3 nucleotides read TGTGCCAGCAGCTTCCTGGACAGGGGGGTCTATGGCTACACCTTC.

V and J are TRBV4-1 and TRBJ2-3, with 7 bases fitting TRBD1. Germline V gives CDR1 MGHRA, CDR2 YSYEKL. J lost 5 bases, V lost 1 base, and 9 bases had no gene match. The CDR3 consists of 16 residues. In DNA, the CDR3 is TGCGCCAGCAGCCAAGGGGTCACAGGGGCGGGAGATACGCAGTATTTT. Its protein is CASSQGVTGAGDTQYF.

The chain's CDR3 is CASSLDGEDYGYTF. In DNA, the CDR3 is TGCGCCAGCAGCTTGGATGGGGAGGACTATGGCTACACCTTC. The chain combines TRBV5-1 with TRBJ1-2; D gene unclear. Trimming removed 0 bases at V and 3 bases at J, with 9 bases between. Germline values: CDR1 SGHRS, CDR2 YFSETQ. The CDR3 is 14 residues long. Supplemented by reference TRBV5-1 and TRBJ1-2, the full variable domain reads KAGVTQTPRYLIKTRGQQVTLSCSPISGHRSVSWYQQTPGQGLQFLFEYFSETQRNKGNFPGRFSGRQFSNSRSEMNVSTLELGDSALYLCASSLDGEDYGYTFGSGTRLTVV.

The rearrangement links TRBV11-2 to TRBJ2-3; TRBD1 is a possible D gene (6 bases). Trimming left V 0 bases short and J 14 bases short, with 18 bases between. The CDR3 runs 14 residues. Germline V CDR1 and CDR2: SGHAT, FQNNGV. The CDR3 sequence: CASSLDIRDTPPYF. The CDR3 region has the DNA TGTGCCAGCAGCTTAGACATCCGGGACACCCCGCCGTATTTT.

The chain joins TRBV6-5 to TRBJ1-2; TRBD1 matches 9 bases. The J segment lost 7 bases and the V segment lost 5 bases, leaving 8 bases of the junction unmatched. The germline gives CDR1 MNHEY, CDR2 SVGAGI. The CDR3 has 14 amino acids. The CDR3 DNA follows: TGTGCCAGCAGTCCCCGGGACAGGGCTAGTGGCTACACCTTC. It yields the protein CASSPRDRASGYTF.

The chain recombines TRBV7-2 with TRBJ2-1; TRBD1 might be the D (5 bases). CDR3 length: 19 residues. Trimming pared 4 bases from V and 4 bases from J, leaving 26 bases between. Germline V gene data show CDR1 as SGHTA and CDR2 as FQGNSA. The CDR3 DNA reads as TGTGCCAGCAGCTCGGGTCGGGTGAAGCGACAGAAAACATACAATGAGCAGTTCTTC. It translates to CASSSGRVKRQKTYNEQFF.